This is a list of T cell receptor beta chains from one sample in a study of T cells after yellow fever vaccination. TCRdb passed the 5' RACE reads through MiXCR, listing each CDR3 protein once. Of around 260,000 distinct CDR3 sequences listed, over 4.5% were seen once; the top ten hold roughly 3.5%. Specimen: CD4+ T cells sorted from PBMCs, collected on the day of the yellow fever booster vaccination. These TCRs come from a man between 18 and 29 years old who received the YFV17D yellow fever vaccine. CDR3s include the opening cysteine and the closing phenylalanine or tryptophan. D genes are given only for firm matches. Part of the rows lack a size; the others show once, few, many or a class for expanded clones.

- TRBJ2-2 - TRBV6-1 TGTGCCAGCAGTGAAAGGGCCGGGACCGGGGAGCTGTTTTTT CASSERAGTGELFF
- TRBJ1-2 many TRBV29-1 TGCAGCGTTGATGCGCGGGGCATGGGGGACTATGGCTACACCTTC CSVDARGMGDYGYTF
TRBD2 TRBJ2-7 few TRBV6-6 TGTGCCAGCAGTTACCGGGCGGGTAGCGGGGGGGTACTCTCCTACGAGCAGTACTTC CASSYRAGSGGVLSYEQYF
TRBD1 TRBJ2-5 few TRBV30 TGTGCCTGGAGTGTTAAGGGCAGGGGGCCGGAGACCCAGTACTTC CAWSVKGRGPETQYF
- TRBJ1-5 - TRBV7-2 TGTGCCAGCAGCTTAGGGTCTCAGGACGAACCCCAGCATTTT CASSLGSQDEPQHF
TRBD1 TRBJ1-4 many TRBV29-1 TGCAGCGTCGTACGACAGGGGGGTGGAGAAAAACTGTTTTTT CSVVRQGGGEKLFF
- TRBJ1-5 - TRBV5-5 TGTGCCAGCAGCCCCCGACAGGTTTCTTTGAATCAGCCCCAGCATTTT CASSPRQVSLNQPQHF
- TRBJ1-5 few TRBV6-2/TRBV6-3 TGTGCCAGCAGGCCCATTGATTGGGAAGGAAGCAATCAGCCCCAGCATTTT CASRPIDWEGSNQPQHF
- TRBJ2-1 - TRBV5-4 TGTGCCAGCAGCCCCCGCCCGCCCAGCGGTGACTACAATGAGCAGTTCTTC CASSPRPPSGDYNEQFF
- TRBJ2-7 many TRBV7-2 TGTGCCAGCAGCTTTCCTCAAGGGGTTTACGAGCAGTACTTC CASSFPQGVYEQYF
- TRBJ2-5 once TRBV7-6 TGTGCCAGCAACCCAGGTCCAGAAGAGACCCAGTACTTC CASNPGPEETQYF
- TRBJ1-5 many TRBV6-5 TGTGCCAGCAGCCTAGGGTCGCGCGATCAGCCCCAGCATTTT CASSLGSRDQPQHF
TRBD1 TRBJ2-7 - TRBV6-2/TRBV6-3 TGTGCCAGCAGTTCTCGACAGGGGGGGTACTACGAGCAGTACTTC CASSSRQGGYYEQYF
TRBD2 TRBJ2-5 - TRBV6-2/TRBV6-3 TGTGCCAGCAGTTACCAGCGGGAATTAGGAGAGACCCAGTACTTC CASSYQRELGETQYF
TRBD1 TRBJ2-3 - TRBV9 TGTGCCAGCAGCCCACAGGGGGCGAGTGTAGATACGCAGTATTTT CASSPQGASVDTQYF
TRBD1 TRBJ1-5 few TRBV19 TGTGCCAGTAAATCTGCGGGGGGACAGGGAGTTTCTCAGCCCCAGCATTTT CASKSAGGQGVSQPQHF
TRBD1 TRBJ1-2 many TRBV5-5 TGTGCCAGCAGCTTTGACAGGGCCTATGGCTACACCTTC CASSFDRAYGYTF
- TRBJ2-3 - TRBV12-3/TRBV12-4 TGTGCCACCAGAAACCCCGGGACTTCGCAGTATTTT CATRNPGTSQYF
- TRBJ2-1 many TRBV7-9 TGTGCCAGCAGCTTAGCGCAGGGGACGTATAATGAGCAGTTCTTC CASSLAQGTYNEQFF
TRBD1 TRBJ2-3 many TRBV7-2 TGTGCCAGCAGCGGGACAGGGTACACAGATACGCAGTATTTT CASSGTGYTDTQYF